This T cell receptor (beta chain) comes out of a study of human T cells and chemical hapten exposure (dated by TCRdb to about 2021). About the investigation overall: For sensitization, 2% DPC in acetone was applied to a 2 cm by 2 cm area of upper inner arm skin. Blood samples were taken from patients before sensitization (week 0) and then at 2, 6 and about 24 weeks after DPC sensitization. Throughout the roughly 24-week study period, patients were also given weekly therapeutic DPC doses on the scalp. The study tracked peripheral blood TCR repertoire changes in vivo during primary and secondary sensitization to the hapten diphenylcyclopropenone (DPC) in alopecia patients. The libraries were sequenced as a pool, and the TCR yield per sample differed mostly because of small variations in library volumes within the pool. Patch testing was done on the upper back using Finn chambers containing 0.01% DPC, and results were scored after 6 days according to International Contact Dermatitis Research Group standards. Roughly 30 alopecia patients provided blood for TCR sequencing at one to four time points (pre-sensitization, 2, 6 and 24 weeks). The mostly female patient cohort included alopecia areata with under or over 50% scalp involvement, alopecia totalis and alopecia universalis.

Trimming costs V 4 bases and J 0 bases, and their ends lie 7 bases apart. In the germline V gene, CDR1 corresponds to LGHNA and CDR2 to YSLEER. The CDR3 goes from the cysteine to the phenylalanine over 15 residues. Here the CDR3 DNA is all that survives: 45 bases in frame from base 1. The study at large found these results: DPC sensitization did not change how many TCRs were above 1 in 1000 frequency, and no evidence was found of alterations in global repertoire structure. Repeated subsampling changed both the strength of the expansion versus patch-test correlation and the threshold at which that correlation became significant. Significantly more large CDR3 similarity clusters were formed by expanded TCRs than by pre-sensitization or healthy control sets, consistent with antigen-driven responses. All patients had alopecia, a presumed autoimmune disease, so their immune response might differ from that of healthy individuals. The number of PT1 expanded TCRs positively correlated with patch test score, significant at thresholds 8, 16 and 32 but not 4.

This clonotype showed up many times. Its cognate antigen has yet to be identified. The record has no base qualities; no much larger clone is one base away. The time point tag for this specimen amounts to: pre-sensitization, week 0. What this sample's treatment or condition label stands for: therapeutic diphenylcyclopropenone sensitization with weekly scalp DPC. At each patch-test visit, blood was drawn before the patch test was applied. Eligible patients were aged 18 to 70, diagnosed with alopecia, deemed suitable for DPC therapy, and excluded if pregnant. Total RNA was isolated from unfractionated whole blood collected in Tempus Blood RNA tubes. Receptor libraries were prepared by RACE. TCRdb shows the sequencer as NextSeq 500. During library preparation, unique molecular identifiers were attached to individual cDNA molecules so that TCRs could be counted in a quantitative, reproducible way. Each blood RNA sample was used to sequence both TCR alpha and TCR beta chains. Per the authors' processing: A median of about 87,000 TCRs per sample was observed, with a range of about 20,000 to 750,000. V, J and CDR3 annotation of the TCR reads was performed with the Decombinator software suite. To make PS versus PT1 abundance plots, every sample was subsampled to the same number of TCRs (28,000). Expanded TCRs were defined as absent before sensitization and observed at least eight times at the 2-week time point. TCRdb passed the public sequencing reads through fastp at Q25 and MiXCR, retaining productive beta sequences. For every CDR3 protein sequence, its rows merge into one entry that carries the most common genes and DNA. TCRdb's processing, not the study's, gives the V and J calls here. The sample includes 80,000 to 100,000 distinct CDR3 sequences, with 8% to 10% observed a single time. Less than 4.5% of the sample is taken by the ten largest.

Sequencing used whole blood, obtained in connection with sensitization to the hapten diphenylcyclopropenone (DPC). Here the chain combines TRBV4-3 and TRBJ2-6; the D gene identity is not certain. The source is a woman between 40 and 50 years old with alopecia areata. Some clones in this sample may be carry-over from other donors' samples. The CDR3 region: CASSLQVSGANVLTF. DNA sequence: TGCGCCAGCAGCCTCCAGGTCTCTGGGGCCAACGTCCTGACTTTC.